This entry lists 8 T cell receptor beta chains sequenced from one sample in a study of T cell responses to AZD1222 COVID-19 vaccine. TCRdb keeps only in-frame clones here, not all; method: immunoSEQ multiplex PCR. The table records about 140,000 clones, about nine tenths of them present only once. Sequencing was performed on peripheral blood, taken on day 0 of AZD1222 vaccination. These receptors were taken from an adult in good health.

The chain's CDR3 is CASSSYTGGGGNTIYF. In DNA form, the CDR3 reads TGTGCCAGCAGTTCCTACACAGGGGGCGGTGGAAACACCATATATTTT. The gene calls are TRBV27 and TRBJ1-3, with 9 bases identical to TRBD1. This CDR3 comprises 16 residues. J was trimmed by 3 bases and V by 4 bases; bases with no gene match: 7. CDR1 is MNHEY, CDR2 SMNVEV, per germline (reference sequence).

The chain couples TRBV2 to TRBJ2-1, with D possibly matching TRBD2 (6 bases). From germline, CDR1 is SNHLY and CDR2 FYNNEI. V was pared by 7 bases and J by 6 bases, with 25 bases between. The CDR3 length is 17 residues. The DNA for the CDR3 is TGTGCCAGCACCATCCGGGCCGGGACTCAGGGCATCAATGAGCAGTTCTTC. Translating gives CASTIRAGTQGINEQFF.

The chain is built from TRBV24-1 and TRBJ2-1; TRBD2 matches 12 bases. After removal of 4 bases from V and 0 bases from J, the junction contained 6 bases not matched to a gene. The CDR3 runs 18 residues. Germline-derived CDR1 and CDR2 are KGHDR and SFDVKD. DNA for the CDR3: TGTGCCACCAGTGACGCGACTAGCGGGGGAAGCTCCTACAATGAGCAGTTCTTC. Amino acid sequence: CATSDATSGGSSYNEQFF.

J is TRBJ2-2 and V is TRBV19, with D uncertain. Germline V CDR1 and CDR2: LNHDA, SQIVND (reference sequence). This CDR3 comprises 15 residues. Trimming shortened V by 6 bases and J by 5 bases, and 16 bases separated the two germline ends. This chain's CDR3 is CASRTYGPTTGELFF. CDR3 nucleotide sequence: TGTGCCAGTAGAACTTATGGACCTACGACCGGGGAGCTGTTTTTT.

CDR3: CASSYYQGSYEQYF. The CDR3 coding sequence is TGTGCCAGCAGTTACTATCAGGGGTCCTACGAGCAGTACTTC. The V gene is TRBV6-5, the J gene TRBJ2-7, with a tentative D call TRBD1 (6 bases). Germline CDR1 reads MNHEY; CDR2 reads SVGAGI. V lost 1 base and J 1 base, leaving 8 bases between the germline ends. CDR3 length: 14 amino acids.

This rearrangement joins TRBV7-9 to TRBJ1-1; D might be TRBD1 (5 bases). In germline, CDR1 is SEHNR, CDR2 FQNEAQ (reference sequence). CDR3 size: 16 residues. V lost 5 bases, J lost 2 bases, and 18 bases lay in between. CDR3 sequence reads: CASSHTSQGPNTEAFF. In DNA form, the CDR3 reads TGTGCCAGCAGCCATACCTCGCAGGGACCTAACACTGAAGCTTTCTTT.

The genes are TRBV6-2 or TRBV6-3 and TRBJ2-3; TRBD2 matches at 7 bases. Looked up from germline, CDR1 is MNHEY and CDR2 is SVGEGT. The trim removed 0 bases at V and 10 bases at J, leaving 10 bases unmatched. The CDR3 spans 15 residues. CDR3 loop: CASSYSGTMRLAQYF. DNA for the CDR3: TGTGCCAGCAGTTACTCGGGGACTATGCGGCTCGCGCAGTATTTT.

The chain employs TRBV29-1 and TRBJ2-3; D ambiguous. Germline CDR1 reads SQVTM; CDR2 reads ANQGSEA. The CDR3 is made up of 13 amino acids. Trimming took off 7 bases at V and 0 bases at J, with 11 bases between the two ends. The CDR3 DNA reads as TGCAGCGGCTCTAGTCCTAGCACAGATACGCAGTATTTT. Translating gives CSGSSPSTDTQYF.